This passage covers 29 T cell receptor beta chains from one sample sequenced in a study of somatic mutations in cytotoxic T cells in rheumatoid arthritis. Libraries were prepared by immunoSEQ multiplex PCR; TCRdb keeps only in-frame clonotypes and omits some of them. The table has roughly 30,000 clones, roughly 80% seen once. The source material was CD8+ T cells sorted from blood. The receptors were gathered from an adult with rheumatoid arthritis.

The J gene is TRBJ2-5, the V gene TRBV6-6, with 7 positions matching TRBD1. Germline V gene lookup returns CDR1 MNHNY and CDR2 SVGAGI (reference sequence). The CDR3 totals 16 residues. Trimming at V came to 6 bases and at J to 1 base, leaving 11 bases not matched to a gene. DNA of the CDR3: TGTGCCAGCAGCCGGCCCCCACAGGGGCTCCAAGAGACCCAGTACTTC. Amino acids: CASSRPPQGLQETQYF.

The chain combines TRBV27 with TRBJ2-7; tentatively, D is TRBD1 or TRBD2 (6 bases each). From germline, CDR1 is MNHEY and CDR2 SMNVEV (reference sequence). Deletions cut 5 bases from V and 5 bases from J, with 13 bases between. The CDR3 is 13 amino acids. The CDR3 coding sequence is TGTGCCAGCAGTCCCAACCGGGGGCACGAGCAGTACTTC. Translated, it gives CASSPNRGHEQYF.

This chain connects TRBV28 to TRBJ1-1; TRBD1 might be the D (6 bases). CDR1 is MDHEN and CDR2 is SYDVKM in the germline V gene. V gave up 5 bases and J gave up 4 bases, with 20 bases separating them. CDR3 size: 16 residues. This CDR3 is CASSTRNRVKSTEAFF. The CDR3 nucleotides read TGTGCCAGCAGTACCAGAAACAGGGTTAAGAGCACTGAAGCTTTCTTT.

CDR3 bases: TGTGCCAGTGCCCAGGACAGTAATGTAATATGGTATGGCTACACCTTC. It yields the protein CASAQDSNVIWYGYTF. The chain has TRBV27 and TRBJ1-2, with D possibly matching TRBD1 (6 bases). The V gene's germline CDR1 is MNHEY and CDR2 SMNVEV (reference sequence). This CDR3 is built from 16 residues. The germline V and J ends were trimmed by 9 bases and 5 bases, with 25 bases remaining between them.

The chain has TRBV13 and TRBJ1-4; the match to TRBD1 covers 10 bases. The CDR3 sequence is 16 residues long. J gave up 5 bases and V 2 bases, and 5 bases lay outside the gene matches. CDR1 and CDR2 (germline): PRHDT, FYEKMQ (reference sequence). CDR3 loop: CASSLYGGQGNEKLFF. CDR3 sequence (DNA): TGTGCCAGCAGCTTATATGGGGGACAGGGGAATGAAAAACTGTTTTTT. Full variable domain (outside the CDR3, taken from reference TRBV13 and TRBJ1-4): AAGVIQSPRHLIKEKRETATLKCYPIPRHDTVYWYQQGPGQDPQFLISFYEKMQSDKGSIPDRFSAQQFSDYHSELNMSSLELGDSALYFCASSLYGGQGNEKLFFGSGTQLSVL.

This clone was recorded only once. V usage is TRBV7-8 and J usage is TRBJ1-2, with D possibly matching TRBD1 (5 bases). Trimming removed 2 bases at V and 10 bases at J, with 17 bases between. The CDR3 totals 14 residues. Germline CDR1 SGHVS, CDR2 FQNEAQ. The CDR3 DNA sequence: TGTGCCAGCAGCTTAACACGCGGGCCAGGGCCCTACACCTTC. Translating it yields CASSLTRGPGPYTF.

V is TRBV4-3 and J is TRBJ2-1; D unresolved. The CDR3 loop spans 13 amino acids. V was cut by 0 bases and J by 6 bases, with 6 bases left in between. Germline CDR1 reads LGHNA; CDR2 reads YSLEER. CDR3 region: CASSQEVGNEQFF. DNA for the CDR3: TGCGCCAGCAGCCAAGAAGTGGGCAATGAGCAGTTCTTC.

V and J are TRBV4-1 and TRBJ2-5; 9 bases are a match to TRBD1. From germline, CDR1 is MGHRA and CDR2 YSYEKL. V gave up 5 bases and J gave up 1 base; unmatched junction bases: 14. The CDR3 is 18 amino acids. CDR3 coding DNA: TGCGCCAGCAGCTCCCCGGGACAGGGAGGAGGGGGCCAAGAGACCCAGTACTTC. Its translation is CASSSPGQGGGGQETQYF.

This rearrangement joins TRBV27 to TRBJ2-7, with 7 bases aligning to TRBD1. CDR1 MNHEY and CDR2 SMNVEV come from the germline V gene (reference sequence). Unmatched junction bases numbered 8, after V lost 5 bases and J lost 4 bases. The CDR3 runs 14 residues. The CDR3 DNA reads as TGTGCCAGCAGTCGGGACGGGACAGTTTACGAGCAGTACTTC. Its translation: CASSRDGTVYEQYF.

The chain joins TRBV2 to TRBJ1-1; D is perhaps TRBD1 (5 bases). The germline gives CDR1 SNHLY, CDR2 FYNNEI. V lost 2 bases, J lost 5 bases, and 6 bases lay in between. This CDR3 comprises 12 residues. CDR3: CASSERGTEAFF. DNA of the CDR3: TGTGCCAGCAGTGAAAGGGGAACTGAAGCTTTCTTT. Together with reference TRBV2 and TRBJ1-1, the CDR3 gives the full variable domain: EPEVTQTPSHQVTQMGQEVILRCVPISNHLYFYWYRQILGQKVEFLVSFYNNEISEKSEIFDDQFSVERPDGSNFTLKIRSTKLEDSAMYFCASSERGTEAFFGQGTRLTVV.

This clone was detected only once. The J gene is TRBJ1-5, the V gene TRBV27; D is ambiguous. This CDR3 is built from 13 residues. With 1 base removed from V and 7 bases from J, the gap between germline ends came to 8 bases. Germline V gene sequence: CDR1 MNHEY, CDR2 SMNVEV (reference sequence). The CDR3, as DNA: TGTGCCAGCAGTTTATTTGGGAGCCAGCCCCAGCATTTT. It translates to CASSLFGSQPQHF.

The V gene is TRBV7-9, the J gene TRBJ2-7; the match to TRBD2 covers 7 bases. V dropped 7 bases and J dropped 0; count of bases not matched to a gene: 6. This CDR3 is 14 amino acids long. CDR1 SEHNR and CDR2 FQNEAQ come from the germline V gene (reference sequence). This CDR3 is CASTPGGDSYEQYF. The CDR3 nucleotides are TGTGCCAGCACCCCTGGGGGGGACTCCTACGAGCAGTACTTC.

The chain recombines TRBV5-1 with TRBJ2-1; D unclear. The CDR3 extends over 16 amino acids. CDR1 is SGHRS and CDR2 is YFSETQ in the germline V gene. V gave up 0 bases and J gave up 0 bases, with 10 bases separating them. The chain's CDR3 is CASSLVGDDSYNEQFF. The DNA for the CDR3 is TGCGCCAGCAGCTTGGTCGGAGATGACTCCTACAATGAGCAGTTCTTC.

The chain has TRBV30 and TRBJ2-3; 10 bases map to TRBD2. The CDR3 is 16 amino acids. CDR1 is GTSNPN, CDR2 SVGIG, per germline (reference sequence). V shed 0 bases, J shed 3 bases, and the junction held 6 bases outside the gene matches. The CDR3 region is CAWSVLGLASTDTQYF. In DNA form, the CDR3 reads TGTGCCTGGAGTGTACTGGGACTAGCGTCTACAGATACGCAGTATTTT. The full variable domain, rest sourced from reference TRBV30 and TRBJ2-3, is SQTIHQWPATLVQPVGSPLSLECTVEGTSNPNLYWYRQAAGRGLQLLFYSVGIGQISSEVPQNLSASRPQDRQFILSSKKLLLSDSGFYLCAWSVLGLASTDTQYFGPGTRLTVL.

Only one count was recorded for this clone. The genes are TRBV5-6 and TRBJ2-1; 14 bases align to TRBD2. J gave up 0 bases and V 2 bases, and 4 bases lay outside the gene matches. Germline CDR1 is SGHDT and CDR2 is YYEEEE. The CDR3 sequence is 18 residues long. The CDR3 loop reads CASSFGLAGGLSYNEQFF. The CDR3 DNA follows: TGTGCCAGCAGCTTCGGACTAGCGGGAGGCCTCTCCTACAATGAGCAGTTCTTC.

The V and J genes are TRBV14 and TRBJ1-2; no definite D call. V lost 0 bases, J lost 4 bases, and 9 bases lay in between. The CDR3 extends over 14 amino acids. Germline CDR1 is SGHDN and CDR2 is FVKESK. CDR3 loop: CASSQEGLIYGYTF. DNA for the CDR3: TGTGCCAGCAGCCAAGAGGGGTTGATCTATGGCTACACCTTC.

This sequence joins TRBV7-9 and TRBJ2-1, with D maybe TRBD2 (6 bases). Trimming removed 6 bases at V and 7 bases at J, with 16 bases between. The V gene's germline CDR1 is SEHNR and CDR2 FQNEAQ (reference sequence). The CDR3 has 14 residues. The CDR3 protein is CASRTSGLANEQFF. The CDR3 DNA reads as TGTGCCAGCAGGACGTCTGGGCTAGCGAATGAGCAGTTCTTC.

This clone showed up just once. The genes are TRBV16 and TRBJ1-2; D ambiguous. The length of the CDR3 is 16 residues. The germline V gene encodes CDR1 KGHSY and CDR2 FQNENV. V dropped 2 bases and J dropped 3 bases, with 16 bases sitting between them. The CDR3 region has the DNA TGTGCCAGCAGCCAAGTCCTTTCTCGTTCGGACTATGGCTACACCTTC. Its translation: CASSQVLSRSDYGYTF.

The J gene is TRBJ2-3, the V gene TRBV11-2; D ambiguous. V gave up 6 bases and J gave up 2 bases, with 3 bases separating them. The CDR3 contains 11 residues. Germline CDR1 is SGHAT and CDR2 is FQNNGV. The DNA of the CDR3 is TGTGCCAGCAGGACCACAGATACGCAGTATTTT. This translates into CASRTTDTQYF.

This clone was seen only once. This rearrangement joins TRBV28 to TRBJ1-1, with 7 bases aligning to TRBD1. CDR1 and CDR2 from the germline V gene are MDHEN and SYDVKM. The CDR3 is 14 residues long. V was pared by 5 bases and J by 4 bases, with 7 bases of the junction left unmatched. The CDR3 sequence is CASSGQDHSTEAFF. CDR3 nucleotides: TGTGCCAGCAGTGGACAGGACCACTCCACTGAAGCTTTCTTT.

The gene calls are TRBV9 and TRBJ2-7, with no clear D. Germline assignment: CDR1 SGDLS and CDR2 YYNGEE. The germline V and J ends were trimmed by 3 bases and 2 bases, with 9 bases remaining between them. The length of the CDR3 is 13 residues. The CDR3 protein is CASSAGRTYEQYF. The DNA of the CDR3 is TGTGCCAGCAGCGCAGGACGGACCTACGAGCAGTACTTC. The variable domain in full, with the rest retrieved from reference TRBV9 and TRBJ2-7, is DSGVTQTPKHLITATGQRVTLRCSPRSGDLSVYWYQQSLDQGLQFLIQYYNGEERAKGNILERFSAQQFPDLHSELNLSSLELGDSALYFCASSAGRTYEQYFGPGTRLTVT.

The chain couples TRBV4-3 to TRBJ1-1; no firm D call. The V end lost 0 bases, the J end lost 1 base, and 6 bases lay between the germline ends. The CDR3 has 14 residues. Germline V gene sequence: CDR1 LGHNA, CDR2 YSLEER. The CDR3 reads CASSQDEGNTEAFF. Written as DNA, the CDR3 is TGCGCCAGCAGCCAAGATGAAGGGAACACTGAAGCTTTCTTT.

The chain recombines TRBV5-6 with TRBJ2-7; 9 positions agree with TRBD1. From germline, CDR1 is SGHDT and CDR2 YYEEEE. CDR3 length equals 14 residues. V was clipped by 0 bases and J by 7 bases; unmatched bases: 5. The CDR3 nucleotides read TGTGCCAGCAGCTTGGGTACAGGGGGCTGGGAGCAGTACTTC. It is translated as CASSLGTGGWEQYF.

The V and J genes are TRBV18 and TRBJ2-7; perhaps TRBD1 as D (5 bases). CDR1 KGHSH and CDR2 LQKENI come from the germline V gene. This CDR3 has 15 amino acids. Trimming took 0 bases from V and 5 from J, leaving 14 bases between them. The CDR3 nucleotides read TGTGCCAGCTCACCACCGGGGAAGATGACAGACGAGCAGTACTTC. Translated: CASSPPGKMTDEQYF.

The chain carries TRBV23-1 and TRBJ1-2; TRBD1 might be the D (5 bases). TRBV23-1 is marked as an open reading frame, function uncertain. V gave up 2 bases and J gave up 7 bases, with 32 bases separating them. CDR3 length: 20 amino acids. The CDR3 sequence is CASSQTPLPHGTDSSGGYTF. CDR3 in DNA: TGCGCCAGCAGTCAAACCCCTCTCCCACACGGGACGGACTCGTCTGGTGGCTACACCTTC.

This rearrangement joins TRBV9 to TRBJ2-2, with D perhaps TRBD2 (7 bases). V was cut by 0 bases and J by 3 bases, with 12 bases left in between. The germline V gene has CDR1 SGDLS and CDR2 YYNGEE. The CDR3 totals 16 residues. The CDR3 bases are TGTGCCAGCAGCGTAGGGGGGGGCTGGGACACCGGGGAGCTGTTTTTT. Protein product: CASSVGGGWDTGELFF.

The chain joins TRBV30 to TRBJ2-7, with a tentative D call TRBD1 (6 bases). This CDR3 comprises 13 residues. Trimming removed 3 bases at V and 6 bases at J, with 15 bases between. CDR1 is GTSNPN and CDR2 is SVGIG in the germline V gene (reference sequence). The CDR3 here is CAWSEQGDGEQYF. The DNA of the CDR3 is TGTGCCTGGAGCGAACAGGGAGATGGCGAGCAGTACTTC.

CDR3: CASSPRIGLVEQYF. In DNA, the CDR3 is TGCGCCAGCAGCCCCCGGATTGGGCTCGTCGAGCAGTACTTC. The chain employs TRBV4-1 and TRBJ2-7; D is undetermined. The CDR3 length is 14 residues. From germline, CDR1 is MGHRA and CDR2 YSYEKL. V lost 4 bases to trimming and J lost 6 bases, with 16 bases between them.

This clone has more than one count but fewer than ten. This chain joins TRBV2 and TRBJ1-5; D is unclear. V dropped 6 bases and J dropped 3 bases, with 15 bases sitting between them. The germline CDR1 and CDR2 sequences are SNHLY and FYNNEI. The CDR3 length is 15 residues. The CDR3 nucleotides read TGTGCCAGCAGAGCCCTGGGAAGCAACAATCAGCCCCAGCATTTT. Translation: CASRALGSNNQPQHF.